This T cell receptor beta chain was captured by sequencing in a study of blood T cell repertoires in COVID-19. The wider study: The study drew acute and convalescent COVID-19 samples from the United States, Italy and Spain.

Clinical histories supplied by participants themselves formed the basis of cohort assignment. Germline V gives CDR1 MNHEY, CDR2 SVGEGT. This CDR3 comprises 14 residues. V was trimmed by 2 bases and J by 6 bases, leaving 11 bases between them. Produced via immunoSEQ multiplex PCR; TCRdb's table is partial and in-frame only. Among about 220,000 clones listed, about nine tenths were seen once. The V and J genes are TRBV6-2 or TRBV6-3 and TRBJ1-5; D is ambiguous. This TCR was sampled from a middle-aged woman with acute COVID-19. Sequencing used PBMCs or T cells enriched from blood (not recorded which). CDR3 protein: CASSYMWSGQPQHF. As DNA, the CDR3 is TGTGCCAGCAGTTACATGTGGAGTGGTCAGCCCCAGCATTTT.